The T cell receptor (beta chain) under discussion was sequenced for a study of cytomegalovirus exposure and HLA in healthy donors. The CDR3 loop spans 14 amino acids. Germline CDR1 MNHEY, CDR2 SVGAGI. The germline V and J ends were trimmed by 0 bases and 9 bases, with 12 bases remaining between them. The PCR ran on 60 Vbeta and 13 Jbeta primers. The table came from immunoSEQ multiplex PCR; TCRdb's copy has only in-frame clones and leaves some out. The sample holds over 150,000 clones, approximately 77% seen once. Specimen: PBMCs. The genes are TRBV6-5 and TRBJ2-1; TRBD2 might be the D (7 bases). This TCR was recovered from a male donor in good health and CMV-seropositive. The CDR3, as DNA: TGTGCCAGCAGTTACTCAGGGGGGGCAGTTGAGCAGTTCTTC. Translated, it gives CASSYSGGAVEQFF.